This TCR beta chain was retrieved from a study of prognosis after radiotherapy for stage I lung cancer (TCRdb year 2021). Context from the whole study: Between early 2018 and January 2019, approximately 18 stage I NSCLC patients were enrolled in Nanjing, China. Using image-guided IMRT or VMAT, SBRT was delivered in 3 to 5 fractions at a biologically effective dose of at least 100 Gy. Every patient was deemed medically inoperable, around 11 because of comorbidities and more than five because they refused surgery. Ages in the cohort of about a dozen men and about 6 women ranged from roughly 50 to 85 years, with a median of 74. The study profiled peripheral blood TCR beta repertoires from stage I NSCLC patients before and after stereotactic body radiotherapy and related them to distant failure. Concurrent therapy was not administered to any patient alongside SBRT. The study sequenced approximately 38 blood samples from roughly 19 patients, one before and one after SBRT per patient. After SBRT, distant metastases developed in four of the 19 patients at a median of approximately seven months, while the remaining 15 patients had no significant progression. Of the enrolled patients, about 15 had newly diagnosed primary stage I lung tumors, while roughly 5 had oligometastatic NSCLC following surgical resection of the primary tumor. Approximately 13 patients had adenocarcinoma and six or seven had squamous cell carcinoma as the tumor histology.

This clonotype was seen many times. The target of this receptor is not known. Per-base qualities were not stored, and no clone one base away is much larger. All patients had node-negative disease on CT and PET/CT, and none had a history of other malignancies or had previously received chemotherapy or radiotherapy. At each of two time points, approximately 6.6 milliliters of peripheral venous blood were collected in EDTA tubes. PBMCs were isolated by Ficoll-Paque Plus density-gradient centrifugation. Immediately after collection, samples were stored at -80 degrees C until analysis. The CDR1 and CDR2 encoded by the germline V gene are SQVTM and ANQGSEA. Germline trimming amounts to 8 bases on V and 6 bases on J, with 10 as the count of junction bases outside the gene matches. Counted from cysteine to phenylalanine, this CDR3 has 12 amino acids. Of the read, only the CDR3 DNA is kept; its 36 bases are in frame from base 1.

The TCR beta CDR3 region was amplified from genomic DNA by two rounds of multiplex PCR. In the first PCR round, primers specific to each TRBV and TRBJ gene were used, and the primer sequences were filed in Chinese patent CN105087789A. Universal primers were used in the second round of PCR. The Roche High Pure PCR Template Preparation Kit was used to extract genomic DNA from the frozen PBMCs. The libraries underwent paired-end sequencing with 151 bp reads on an Illumina HiSeq 3000. Per the authors' processing: CutAdapt was used to remove raw reads lacking the multiplex PCR primer sequences. High-quality paired reads were merged into contigs with PEAR. MiXCR assigned TRB V, D and J gene segments to each contig by aligning to reference sequences. CDR3 sequences were clustered by base quality and sequence similarity to remove sequencing errors. Shannon entropy normalized by the natural log of productive TCR sequence number was used as the measure of diversity. Clonality was defined as one minus Shannon entropy divided by the natural log of the number of unique clonotypes. The Youden index of ROC curves was used to select progression-free survival cut-offs for repertoire metrics, and analyses were performed in R 3.5.3. TCRdb's own reprocessing of the public reads used fastp at Q25 and MiXCR and kept productive beta chains. Rows are unified per CDR3 protein, each entry keeping the most common DNA and genes. The V and J calls, along with clone size, are taken from TCRdb and not from the paper's own processing. This sample lists some 60,000 distinct CDR3 sequences; approximately 26% were detected once. Around 8% of the sample rests with the top ten.

Overall study outcomes, separate from this receptor: None of the reported P values were adjusted for multiple comparisons. Differences in TRBV and TRBJ usage frequencies by metastasis status were reportedly observed in two V genes at baseline and in roughly ten V and two J genes after SBRT. After SBRT, the count of unique TCR clones dropped from a median of roughly 9,400 beforehand to 6,500 to 7,500 afterward (Wilcoxon paired P=0.011). Tumor specificity of expanded TCR clones was not determined. Limitations of the study included a small cohort and short follow-up, and the study findings need independent validation. Post-SBRT Shannon entropy and its change from baseline were lower in patients who developed distant metastases; baseline Shannon entropy was not associated with metastases.

The specimen was PBMCs, collected before or after stereotactic body radiation therapy (not recorded which). The chain joins TRBV29-1 to TRBJ2-7; 7 of the junction bases match TRBD1. This clonotype was sampled from a donor over 45 with non-small cell lung cancer. The DNA is TGCAGCATCCGGGACAGTATGTCCGAGCAGTACTTC. Its product reads: CSIRDSMSEQYF.